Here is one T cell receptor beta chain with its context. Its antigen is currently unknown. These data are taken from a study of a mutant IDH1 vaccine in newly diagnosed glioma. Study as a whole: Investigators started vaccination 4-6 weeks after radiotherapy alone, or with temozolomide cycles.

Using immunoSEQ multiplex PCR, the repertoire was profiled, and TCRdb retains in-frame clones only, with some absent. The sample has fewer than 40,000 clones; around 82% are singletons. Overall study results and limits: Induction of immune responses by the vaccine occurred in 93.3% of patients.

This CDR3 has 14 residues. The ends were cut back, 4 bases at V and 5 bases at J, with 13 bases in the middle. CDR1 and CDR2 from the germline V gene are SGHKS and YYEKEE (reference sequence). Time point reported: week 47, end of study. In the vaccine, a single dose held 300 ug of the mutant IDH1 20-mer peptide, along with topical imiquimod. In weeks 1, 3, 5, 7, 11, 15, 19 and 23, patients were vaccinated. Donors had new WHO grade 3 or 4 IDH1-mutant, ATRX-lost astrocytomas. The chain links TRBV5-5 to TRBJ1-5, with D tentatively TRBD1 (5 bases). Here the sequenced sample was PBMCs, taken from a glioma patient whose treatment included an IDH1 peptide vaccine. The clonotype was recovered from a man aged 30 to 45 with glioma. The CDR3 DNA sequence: TGTGCCAGCAGCCCCGCCCCGGGGGATCAGCCCCAGCATTTT. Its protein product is CASSPAPGDQPQHF.